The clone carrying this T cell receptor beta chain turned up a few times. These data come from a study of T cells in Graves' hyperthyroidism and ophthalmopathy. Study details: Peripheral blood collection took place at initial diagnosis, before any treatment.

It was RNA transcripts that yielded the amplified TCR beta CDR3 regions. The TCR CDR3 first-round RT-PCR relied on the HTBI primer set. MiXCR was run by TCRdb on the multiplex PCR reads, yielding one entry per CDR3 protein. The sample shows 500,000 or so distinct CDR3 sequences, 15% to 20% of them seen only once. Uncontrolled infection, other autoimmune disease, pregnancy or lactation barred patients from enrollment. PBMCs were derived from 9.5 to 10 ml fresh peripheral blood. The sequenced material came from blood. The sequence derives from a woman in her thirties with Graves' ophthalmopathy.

The CDR3 here is CASSRGIYEQYF. CDR3 nucleotides: TGTGCCAGCAGTCGGGGGATCTACGAGCAGTACTTC. The chain recombines TRBV6-2 or TRBV6-3 with TRBJ2-7; TRBD2 might be the D (6 bases). V lost 5 bases to trimming and J lost 3 bases, with 8 bases between them. Germline lookup yields CDR1 MNHEY and CDR2 SVGEGT. This CDR3 has 12 residues.